This T cell receptor beta chain was captured in a study of blood T cell repertoires in COVID-19. Study information: The analysed material was cDNA or gDNA that came from T cells, B-cell-depleted T cells, or PBMCs.

Profiling relied on immunoSEQ multiplex PCR, and the TCRdb table lists in-frame clones only, not all of them. Of under 150,000 clones in the sample, about 85% are singletons; the top ten hold about an eighth. Only one count was recorded for this clone. The germline gives CDR1 GTSNPN, CDR2 SVGIG (reference sequence). Trimming removed 0 bases from V and 4 bases from J; junction bases left unmatched: 6. This CDR3 is 16 amino acids long. The TCR was taken from a human donor in a cohort sampled during active COVID-19. The material sequenced was peripheral blood. The rearrangement uses TRBV30 and TRBJ2-2; TRBD2 aligns across 9 bases. The CDR3 is CAWSVPRGGLTGELFF. CDR3 sequence (DNA): TGTGCCTGGAGTGTACCGCGGGGGGGCCTCACCGGGGAGCTGTTTTTT.